A few counts support the clone carrying this T cell receptor (beta chain). Its antigen is as yet unknown. Next came a second PCR, run for about 6 to 12 cycles, which used a sample-barcoded 5' primer along with a J-beta primer mix. Individual samples furnished no less than 3 million CDR3-containing paired-end reads apiece. From the 5' RACE reads, TCRdb called clonotypes with MiXCR, one entry per CDR3 protein. The sample holds 650,000 to 800,000 distinct CDR3 sequences; under 45% are singletons and the top ten take around 21%. These data come from a study of blood T cells in healthy people across ages. Points from the study as a whole: Diversity of TCR beta correlated strongly with naive T cell percentage. Both naive CD4+ cell counts and diversity were greater in long-lived donors than in aged donors.

The V and J ends lost 3 bases and 3 bases, in that order; junction bases with no gene match: 15. The germline V gene has CDR1 MDHEN and CDR2 SYDVKM. There are 18 residues in the CDR3. The gene calls are TRBV28 and TRBJ2-7; TRBD1 agrees at 9 bases. The sequencing input was blood. The source of this sequence is a man in his sixties in good health. CDR3 protein: CASSFRPGTGLGFYEQYF. The CDR3 region has the DNA TGTGCCAGCAGTTTCCGCCCGGGGACAGGGTTAGGGTTCTACGAGCAGTACTTC.